A single sample is the source of the 10 T cell receptor beta chains below, sequenced in a study of blood T cells in healthy people across ages (dated by TCRdb to 2013 to 2016). Library prep was done by 5' RACE. The reads were generated on an Illumina HiSeq 2500. A second PCR of roughly 7 to 12 cycles was performed with a sample-barcoded 5' primer and a J-beta primer mix. TCRdb handled the public reads itself, with Q25 trimming in fastp and clone calling in MiXCR, and kept productive beta chains. Identical CDR3 proteins give one entry, which carries the most common genes and DNA. Here the sample has about 830,000 distinct CDR3 sequences; approximately 59% occur a single time. The ten largest make up roughly 26% of the sample. Sequencing was performed on blood. The receptors originated from a man aged 30 to 45 in good health.

The V and J genes are TRBV27 and TRBJ2-7, with 7 bases aligning to TRBD2. In germline, CDR1 is MNHEY, CDR2 SMNVEV (reference sequence). The length of the CDR3 is 16 residues. V shed 2 bases, J shed 1 base, and the junction held 8 bases outside the gene matches. CDR3 DNA: TGTGCCAGCAGTTTAGTTCGCCTAGCGGATTCCTACGAGCAGTACTTC. It encodes CASSLVRLADSYEQYF.

V and J are TRBV20-1 and TRBJ2-7, with a possible D match to TRBD1 (5 bases). Trimming removed 0 bases at V and 2 bases at J, with 11 bases between. CDR1 and CDR2 (germline): DFQATT, SNEGSKA (reference sequence). The CDR3 covers 14 residues. CDR3 amino acids: CSAREPQGTYEQYF. The CDR3 DNA reads TGCAGTGCTAGAGAACCCCAGGGTACCTACGAGCAGTACTTC.

The gene calls are TRBV6-5 and TRBJ1-4; 9 bases line up with TRBD1. V gave up 2 bases and J gave up 8 bases; unmatched junction bases: 6. CDR1 and CDR2 from the germline V gene are MNHEY and SVGAGI. The CDR3 runs 15 residues. The CDR3: CASSYTGTGQEKLFF. For the CDR3, the DNA is TGTGCCAGCAGTTACACCGGGACAGGGCAGGAAAAACTGTTTTTT.

This chain joins TRBV20-1 and TRBJ2-3; possibly TRBD1 for D (6 bases). Trimming stripped 6 bases from V and 3 bases from J, with 16 bases between. The CDR3 has 14 residues. The germline CDR1 and CDR2 sequences are DFQATT and SNEGSKA (reference sequence). CDR3 nucleotides: TGCAGTGCCACCCAACAGGGTTGGACAGATACGCAGTATTTT. This translates into CSATQQGWTDTQYF.

For the CDR3, the DNA is TGTGCCAGCAGTTTAATGGGGGTTCCTAGAAACGAGCAGTACTTC. It is translated as CASSLMGVPRNEQYF. The chain couples TRBV27 to TRBJ2-4; D may be TRBD1 or TRBD2 (5 bases each). The J call is doubtful: the DNA matches TRBJ2-7 better. CDR1 and CDR2 (germline): MNHEY, SMNVEV (reference sequence). The CDR3 consists of 15 residues.

This chain uses TRBV10-2 with TRBJ1-5; D unresolved. In germline, CDR1 is WSHSY, CDR2 SAAADI. The V end was cut by 4 bases, the J end by 1 base, with 11 bases between. This CDR3 has 15 amino acids. In DNA, the CDR3 is TGCGCCAGCAGTGTCCCCGGTGAAAGCAATCAGCCCCAGCATTTT. It translates to CASSVPGESNQPQHF.

V gene TRBV29-1 combines with J gene TRBJ2-3; D is uncertain. V shed 4 bases and J shed 2 bases, with 10 bases lying between them. CDR1 is SQVTM, CDR2 ANQGSEA, per germline. This CDR3 is built from 13 residues. Here the CDR3 reads CSVASSATDTQYF. The CDR3 coding sequence is TGCAGCGTTGCATCCTCGGCCACAGATACGCAGTATTTT.

This chain uses TRBV14 with TRBJ1-2; D uncertain. Between the trimmed V and J ends, which lost 1 base and 8 bases, there was a span of 17 bases. The germline CDR1 and CDR2 sequences are SGHDN and FVKESK. The length of the CDR3 is 15 residues. The CDR3: CASSQVGRRPEGYTF. CDR3 nucleotide sequence: TGTGCCAGCAGCCAAGTCGGCAGACGCCCGGAAGGCTACACCTTC. The full variable domain, with the rest looked up from reference TRBV14 and TRBJ1-2, is EAGVTQFPSHSVIEKGQTVTLRCDPISGHDNLYWYRRVMGKEIKFLLHFVKESKQDESGMPNNRFLAERTGGTYSTLKVQPAELEDSGVYFCASSQVGRRPEGYTFGSGTRLTVV.

This rearrangement joins TRBV11-1 to TRBJ2-1; TRBD1 aligns across 8 bases. V shed 1 base, J shed 6 bases, and the junction held 8 bases outside the gene matches. CDR1 and CDR2 from the germline V gene are SGHAT and FQDESV (reference sequence). There are 16 residues in the CDR3. The CDR3 region is CASSLGQGAPCNEQFF. DNA for the CDR3: TGTGCCAGCAGCTTAGGGCAGGGGGCGCCTTGCAATGAGCAGTTCTTC.

This clonotype was seen a single time. At one of its ends the junction is not consistent with the germline gene, which may arise from a read error. The chain couples TRBV7-3 to TRBJ2-1, with D perhaps matching TRBD1 (6 bases). Germline-derived CDR1 and CDR2 are SGHTA and FQGTGA. The CDR3 length is 13 residues. DNA for the CDR3: TGTGCCAACAGCTTACAACAGGGCAATGAGCAGTTCTTC. As protein: CANSLQQGNEQFF.